This T cell receptor (beta chain) was sequenced for a study of T-cell reconstitution after alpha-beta-depleted transplantation in children. There are 14 residues in the CDR3. Germline V lookup: CDR1 SEHNR, CDR2 FQNEAQ (reference sequence). Trimming took 1 base from V and 7 from J, leaving 11 bases between them. Points on this clonotype: The antigen remains unidentified.

Library preparation (for TCRbeta) was performed with unique molecular identifiers. One entry per CDR3 protein results from TCRdb running MiXCR on the PCR reads. The table shows some 550,000 distinct CDR3 sequences, with approximately 22% occurring only once. Whole-study findings and limits: Surviving thymic progenitors and recipient T cells were the source of high TCRbeta diversity at day 60 in some patients. A year post-transplant, T-cell counts and diversity derived mostly from newly produced T cells. Approximately two months post-transplant, alpha-beta T cells reportedly originated from several hundred expanded graft clones.

The sample here was PBMCs, mostly from graft donor cells, taken 360 days after TCRalphabeta/CD19-depleted stem cell transplant. This clonotype was obtained from a boy less than two years old who had a stem cell transplant for acute myeloid leukemia, so the T cells may come from the graft donor. The chain joins TRBV7-9 to TRBJ2-1; TRBD2 might be the D (6 bases). The CDR3 loop reads CASSLVWGGNEQFF. CDR3 bases: TGTGCCAGCAGCTTAGTCTGGGGAGGAAATGAGCAGTTCTTC.